The 17 T cell receptor beta chains listed next were all sequenced from one sample in a study of T-cell memory formation after mild COVID-19. Each CDR3 protein is one row after TCRdb ran MiXCR on the 5' RACE reads. This table holds some 110,000 distinct CDR3 sequences, approximately 13% found once. The sequencing sample was made of PBMCs or a T cell subset sorted from them (not recorded which). These receptors were obtained from an adult woman who had mild COVID-19 (a few samples of this study predate the infection). Cell type and time point are not known.

Only a few counts were recorded for this clonotype. The V gene is TRBV5-4, the J gene TRBJ1-1, with D unclear. CDR1 is SGHNT, CDR2 YYREEE, per germline (reference sequence). The CDR3 length is 13 residues. The V and J ends lost 0 bases and 4 bases respectively, with 7 bases between them. The CDR3 DNA reads as TGTGCCAGCAGCTTGGGGACGGTCACTGAAGCTTTCTTT. This codes for CASSLGTVTEAFF.

The rearrangement uses TRBV11-2 and TRBJ2-7, with D possibly TRBD2 on 6 matching bases. V lost 3 bases, J lost 2 bases, and 11 bases lay in between. There are 14 residues in the CDR3. Germline lookup yields CDR1 SGHAT and CDR2 FQNNGV. In DNA form, the CDR3 reads TGTGCCAGCAGCTTTCTCCGGGGGACCTACGAGCAGTACTTC. Translated: CASSFLRGTYEQYF.

This clonotype showed up just a few times. The gene calls are TRBV5-1 and TRBJ1-1; 7 positions match TRBD1. Germline V gene lookup returns CDR1 SGHRS and CDR2 YFSETQ. V lost 4 bases and J lost 2; bases outside the gene matches: 5. This CDR3 contains 14 residues. CDR3 loop: CASSGGQDNTEAFF. CDR3 nucleotide sequence: TGCGCCAGCAGCGGAGGACAGGATAACACTGAAGCTTTCTTT.

This clonotype has only a few counts. The chain uses TRBV12-3 or TRBV12-4 and TRBJ2-1, with TRBD2 matching over 10 bases. The CDR3 is made up of 17 amino acids. V was pared by 5 bases and J by 5 bases, with 12 bases of the junction left unmatched. In DNA, the CDR3 is TGTGCCAGCAGTGAACCGCCCTGGACTAGCGGACACAATGAGCAGTTCTTC. Its translation: CASSEPPWTSGHNEQFF.

This clonotype was recorded a few times. The CDR3 nucleotides are TGTGCCAGCAGTTCCCCCCTACAGGGGCCCGGGGAGCTGTTTTTT. It specifies CASSSPLQGPGELFF. The V gene is TRBV7-9, the J gene TRBJ2-2; TRBD1 matches 7 bases. CDR3 length equals 15 residues. V trimming: 6 bases; J trimming: 6 bases; junction bases outside the gene matches: 10. Germline-derived CDR1 and CDR2 are SEHNR and FQNEAQ (reference sequence).

This clonotype was observed a handful of times. This chain links TRBV19 with TRBJ2-1, with 10 bases lining up with TRBD2. With V trimmed by 5 bases and J by 3 bases, 7 bases remained unmatched. Germline V gives CDR1 LNHDA, CDR2 SQIVND (reference sequence). This CDR3 has 16 residues. Written as DNA, the CDR3 is TGTGCCAGTAGTGGGACTAGCGCTGCGGACTACAATGAGCAGTTCTTC. Residues: CASSGTSAADYNEQFF.

This clonotype appeared a few times. J is TRBJ2-7 and V is TRBV5-6, with D tentatively TRBD1 (6 bases). The V gene lost 5 bases and the J gene lost 0 bases, with 12 bases spanning the gap. The germline V gene has CDR1 SGHDT and CDR2 YYEEEE. The CDR3 totals 14 residues. This CDR3 reads CASSFPDSSYEQYF. The CDR3 bases are TGTGCCAGCAGTTTTCCGGACAGCTCCTACGAGCAGTACTTC.

The chain joins TRBV20-1 to TRBJ1-2; tentative D call: TRBD1 (6 bases). The CDR3 runs 17 residues. V lost 6 bases and J 4 bases, leaving 27 bases between the germline ends. Germline V CDR1 and CDR2: DFQATT, SNEGSKA (reference sequence). The CDR3, as DNA: TGCAGTGCCCTTCAACTCCTCGGGGACACCATACCCTATGGCTACACCTTC. The encoded protein is CSALQLLGDTIPYGYTF.

This chain links TRBV7-2 with TRBJ2-5, with D perhaps assigned TRBD1 or TRBD2 (5 bases each). Germline V gene sequence: CDR1 SGHTA, CDR2 FQGNSA. Trimming pared 5 bases from V and 7 bases from J, leaving 14 bases between. The CDR3 has 13 amino acids. The CDR3 DNA follows: TGTGCCAGCAGCCCGGGGCTAGATGGGACCCAGTACTTC. It encodes CASSPGLDGTQYF.

This clonotype was observed a handful of times. The chain has TRBV7-9 and TRBJ1-2; D remains unclear. The CDR3 runs to 13 residues. Looked up from germline, CDR1 is SEHNR and CDR2 is FQNEAQ (reference sequence). The ends were cut back, 1 base at V and 0 bases at J, with 3 bases in the middle. The CDR3, as DNA: TGTGCCAGCAGCTTAGGCGCTAACTATGGCTACACCTTC. Its translation is CASSLGANYGYTF.

This clonotype was counted only a few times. This rearrangement joins TRBV9 to TRBJ1-1, with D maybe TRBD1 (6 bases). The V gene lost 0 bases and the J gene lost 6 bases, with 15 bases spanning the gap. The CDR3 is made up of 15 amino acids. In germline, CDR1 is SGDLS, CDR2 YYNGEE. The CDR3 spells CASSVVRGLEAEAFF. As DNA, the CDR3 is TGTGCCAGCAGCGTAGTACGGGGGCTAGAGGCTGAAGCTTTCTTT.

This clonotype was detected a few times. V gene TRBV4-1 combines with J gene TRBJ2-7, with 10 bases matching TRBD1. The germline gives CDR1 MGHRA, CDR2 YSYEKL. This CDR3 region has 14 residues. The V gene end was trimmed by 0 bases and the J gene end by 10 bases; junction bases not matched to a gene: 6. CDR3 residues: CASSQDMGTGVQYF. CDR3 coding DNA: TGCGCCAGCAGCCAAGATATGGGGACAGGGGTTCAGTACTTC.

The chain has TRBV7-9 and TRBJ1-1; unclear D gene. The CDR3 extends over 13 amino acids. Germline V gene data show CDR1 as SEHNR and CDR2 as FQNEAQ (reference sequence). Trimming removed 8 bases at V and 0 bases at J, with 10 bases between. CDR3 nucleotide sequence: TGTGCCAGCGGCGCATCAATGAACACTGAAGCTTTCTTT. Residues: CASGASMNTEAFF.

The gene calls are TRBV5-1 and TRBJ1-1; no clear D gene. This CDR3 comprises 16 residues. In germline, CDR1 is SGHRS, CDR2 YFSETQ. Between the trimmed V and J ends, which lost 0 bases and 3 bases, there was a span of 15 bases. CDR3 nucleotide sequence: TGCGCCAGCAGCTTGGCCGCCGAGGGTTACTACACTGAAGCTTTCTTT. Translating gives CASSLAAEGYYTEAFF.

Only a few counts were recorded for this clonotype. The chain uses TRBV2 and TRBJ1-1; D may be TRBD1 (6 bases). Germline CDR1 SNHLY, CDR2 FYNNEI. Trimming cost V 6 bases and J 1 base, with 15 bases left between them. The CDR3 is made up of 15 amino acids. Here the CDR3 reads CASRDILTGNTEAFF. DNA for the CDR3: TGTGCCAGCAGAGATATTCTGACAGGGAACACTGAAGCTTTCTTT.

This clonotype was counted between two and nine times. This sequence joins TRBV7-9 and TRBJ1-1; D not resolved. Per the germline V gene, CDR1 is SEHNR and CDR2 is FQNEAQ (reference sequence). Trimming took 4 bases from V and 3 from J, leaving 9 bases between them. This CDR3 has 13 residues. The CDR3 DNA follows: TGTGCCAGCAGCTCCCGGTACGACACTGAAGCTTTCTTT. It yields the protein CASSSRYDTEAFF.

In this sample, this clonotype turned up many times. This chain joins TRBV20-1 and TRBJ2-7; D perhaps matches TRBD2 (5 bases). The CDR3 runs to 14 residues. The germline V gene encodes CDR1 DFQATT and CDR2 SNEGSKA (reference sequence). V was shortened by 3 bases and J by 0 bases, with 12 bases between the two germline ends. CDR3 residues: CSASERMSSYEQYF. CDR3 in DNA: TGCAGTGCTAGTGAGCGGATGAGCTCCTACGAGCAGTACTTC.